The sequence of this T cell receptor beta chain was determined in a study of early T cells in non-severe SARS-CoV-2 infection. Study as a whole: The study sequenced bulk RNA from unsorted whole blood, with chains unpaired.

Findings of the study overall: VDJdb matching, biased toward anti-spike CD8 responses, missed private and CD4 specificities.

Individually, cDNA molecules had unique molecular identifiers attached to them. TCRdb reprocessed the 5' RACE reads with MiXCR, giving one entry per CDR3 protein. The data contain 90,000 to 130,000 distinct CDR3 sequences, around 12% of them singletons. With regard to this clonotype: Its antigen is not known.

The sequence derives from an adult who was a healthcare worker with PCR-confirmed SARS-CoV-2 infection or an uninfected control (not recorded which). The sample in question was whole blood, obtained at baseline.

CDR3 sequence: CASSLVRNQPQHF. The CDR3 region has the DNA TGTGCCAGCAGTTTAGTGAGAAATCAGCCCCAGCATTTT. V gene TRBV12-3 or TRBV12-4 combines with J gene TRBJ1-5, with D unclear. The CDR3 covers 13 residues. Trimming shortened V by 1 base and J by 4 bases, and 5 bases separated the two germline ends.